This note documents a single T cell receptor (beta chain) sequence. The data belong to a study of control samples from healthy donors and cancer patients. Sequencing was performed with immunoSEQ multiplex PCR; in TCRdb, only in-frame clones are kept and a portion is missing. Among approximately 100,000 clones listed, about 89% were seen once. Input material: blood. This TCR was recovered from a woman aged 50 to 60 in good health.

The CDR3 protein is CASSMTLPGTGDSPLHF. The CDR3, as DNA: TGTGCCAGTAGTATGACACTGCCCGGGACAGGTGATTCACCCCTCCACTTT. V gene TRBV19 combines with J gene TRBJ1-6; 8 bases align to TRBD1. This CDR3 spans 17 amino acids. Trimming took 3 bases from V and 8 from J; bases not matched to a gene: 12. CDR1 and CDR2 from the germline V gene are LNHDA and SQIVND (reference sequence).